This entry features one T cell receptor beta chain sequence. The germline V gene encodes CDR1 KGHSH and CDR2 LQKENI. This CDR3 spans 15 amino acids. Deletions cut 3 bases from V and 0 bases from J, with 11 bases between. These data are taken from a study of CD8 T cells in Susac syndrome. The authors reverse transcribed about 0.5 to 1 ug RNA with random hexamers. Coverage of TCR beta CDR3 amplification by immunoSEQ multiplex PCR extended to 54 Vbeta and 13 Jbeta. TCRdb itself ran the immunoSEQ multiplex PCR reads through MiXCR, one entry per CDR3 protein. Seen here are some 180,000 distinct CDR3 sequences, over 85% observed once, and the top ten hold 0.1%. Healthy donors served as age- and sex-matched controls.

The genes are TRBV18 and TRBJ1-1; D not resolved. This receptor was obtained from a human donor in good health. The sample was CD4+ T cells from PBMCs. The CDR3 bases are TGTGCCAGCTCACCGGCAGTGGGGATGAACACTGAAGCTTTCTTT. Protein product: CASSPAVGMNTEAFF. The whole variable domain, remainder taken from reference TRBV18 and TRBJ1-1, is NAGVMQNPRHLVRRRGQEARLRCSPMKGHSHVYWYRQLPEEGLKFMVYLQKENIIDESGMPKERFSAEFPKEGPSILRIQQVVRGDSAAYFCASSPAVGMNTEAFFGQGTRLTVV.